These 25 T cell receptor beta chains were sequenced from one sample in a study of cytomegalovirus exposure and HLA in healthy donors. The PCR employed 60 Vbeta primers together with 13 Jbeta primers. Only in-frame clones appear in the TCRdb table, and some are missing; sequencing was by immunoSEQ multiplex PCR. This sample's clone table lists approximately 150,000 clones. Material: PBMCs. The receptor set was obtained from a woman aged 45-60 years in good health and CMV-seronegative.

The rearrangement links TRBV6-6 to TRBJ2-2; 7 bases align to TRBD2. The CDR3 contains 15 residues. V lost 8 bases, J lost 7 bases, and 13 bases stayed unmatched. CDR1 and CDR2 (germline): MNHNY, SVGAGI (reference sequence). Here the CDR3 reads CASSSSREMGGELFF. The DNA for the CDR3 is TGTGCCAGCTCGTCCTCGCGGGAGATGGGCGGGGAGCTGTTTTTT.

The chain carries TRBV4-3 and TRBJ2-3; 10 bases are a match to TRBD2. Trimming cost V 1 base and J 2 bases; bases outside gene matches: 3. The CDR3 has 16 residues. The germline V gene has CDR1 LGHNA and CDR2 YSLEER. Here the CDR3 DNA reads TGCGCCAGCAGCCAAGGTCTAGCGGGAGTCACAGATACGCAGTATTTT. Its translation: CASSQGLAGVTDTQYF.

V gene TRBV7-2 combines with J gene TRBJ1-5; D uncertain. The CDR3 is 14 amino acids. V was cut by 5 bases and J by 2 bases, with 10 bases left in between. In germline, CDR1 is SGHTA, CDR2 FQGNSA. CDR3 coding DNA: TGTGCCAGCAGCCCGAGGGCGGGCAATCAGCCCCAGCATTTT. It is translated as CASSPRAGNQPQHF.

The rearrangement uses TRBV7-2 and TRBJ2-3; D call uncertain. CDR3 length: 13 residues. Trimming left V 1 base short and J 3 bases short, with 5 bases between. CDR1 SGHTA and CDR2 FQGNSA come from the germline V gene. CDR3 in DNA: TGTGCCAGCAGCTTAGTTCCGACAGATACGCAGTATTTT. Translated: CASSLVPTDTQYF.

V gene TRBV5-6 combines with J gene TRBJ1-2; tentative D call: TRBD1 (5 bases). Germline V gene sequence: CDR1 SGHDT, CDR2 YYEEEE. Trimming shortened V by 4 bases and J by 3 bases, and 7 bases separated the two germline ends. This CDR3 has 12 residues. In DNA, the CDR3 is TGTGCCAGCAGCGTCAGGGACTATGGCTACACCTTC. Its protein product is CASSVRDYGYTF.

The CDR3 DNA sequence: TGTGCCAGCAGACCACTCTCTGGAAACACCATATATTTT. Amino acid sequence: CASRPLSGNTIYF. The chain has TRBV6-5 and TRBJ1-3; D is unresolved. Per the germline V gene, CDR1 is MNHEY and CDR2 is SVGAGI. This CDR3 spans 13 amino acids. Trimming took off 6 bases at V and 0 bases at J, with 6 bases between the two ends.

Comment on this clone: Germline is not matched at one junction end, which may reflect a read error. J is TRBJ1-5 and V is TRBV7-2; D might be TRBD1 (6 bases). The germline gives CDR1 SGHTA, CDR2 FQGNSA. This CDR3 is built from 17 residues. Here the CDR3 reads CASSLGHLPYSNQHQHF. The CDR3 bases are TGTGCCAGCAGCTTGGGACATCTACCTTATAGCAATCAGCACCAGCATTTT.

The chain combines TRBV19 with TRBJ1-1; D not resolved. Germline CDR1 is LNHDA and CDR2 is SQIVND (reference sequence). V was cut by 1 base and J by 7 bases, with 10 bases left in between. There are 13 residues in the CDR3. CDR3 region: CASSIGRSGEAFF. Written as DNA, the CDR3 is TGTGCCAGTAGTATAGGAAGGAGCGGTGAAGCTTTCTTT.

V is TRBV4-3 and J is TRBJ1-2; TRBD1 might be the D (5 bases). The CDR3 contains 18 residues. Between the trimmed V and J ends, which lost 0 bases and 1 base, there was a span of 18 bases. Germline-derived CDR1 and CDR2 are LGHNA and YSLEER. The CDR3 is CASSQDFSPGRGNYGYTF. The CDR3 region has the DNA TGCGCCAGCAGCCAAGATTTCTCCCCAGGGCGGGGTAACTATGGCTACACCTTC.

The rearrangement joins TRBV6-5 to TRBJ1-5; 7 bases map to TRBD1. The length of the CDR3 is 14 residues. Germline V gene sequence: CDR1 MNHEY, CDR2 SVGAGI. The ends lost 6 bases at V and 12 bases at J; junction bases unmatched: 14. DNA for the CDR3: TGTGCCAGCAGAAACCGGGACAGCCAGGAAGGCCAGCATTTT. This sequence encodes CASRNRDSQEGQHF.

V and J are TRBV9 and TRBJ2-7; D is perhaps TRBD2 (6 bases). Trimming took 4 bases from V and 6 from J, leaving 17 bases between them. CDR3 size: 14 residues. Germline values: CDR1 SGDLS, CDR2 YYNGEE. The chain's CDR3 is CASSSMRDSGEQYF. The CDR3 DNA reads as TGTGCCAGCAGCTCCATGCGGGACTCCGGCGAGCAGTACTTC.

The rearrangement joins TRBV4-2 to TRBJ2-2; D may be TRBD1 (5 bases). The CDR3 has 15 residues. The V gene lost 0 bases and the J gene lost 6 bases, with 11 bases spanning the gap. Germline V gene data show CDR1 as LGHNA and CDR2 as YNFKEQ. The CDR3 here is CASSQDPGNPGELFF. In DNA, the CDR3 is TGTGCCAGCAGCCAAGACCCAGGGAATCCCGGGGAGCTGTTTTTT.

The genes are TRBV11-3 and TRBJ1-2, with D possibly matching TRBD1 (5 bases). The CDR3 totals 12 residues. Germline CDR1 reads SGHNT; CDR2 reads YENEEA. The V gene lost 8 bases and the J gene lost 8 bases, with 15 bases spanning the gap. The CDR3: CASPQGPIGYTF. The CDR3 DNA is TGTGCCAGCCCCCAGGGTCCGATCGGCTACACCTTC. The full variable domain, in which reference TRBV11-3 and TRBJ1-2 provide the parts outside the CDR3, is EAGVVQSPRYKIIEKKQPVAFWCNPISGHNTLYWYLQNLGQGPELLIRYENEEAVDDSQLPKDRFSAERLKGVDSTLKIQPAELGDSAVYLCASPQGPIGYTFGSGTRLTVV.

The chain couples TRBV6-5 to TRBJ1-5; 10 bases fit TRBD1. Germline assignment: CDR1 MNHEY and CDR2 SVGAGI. V was clipped by 6 bases and J by 6 bases; unmatched bases: 8. The CDR3 contains 15 residues. The CDR3 nucleotides read TGTGCCAGCAGATCCCCGGGACAGGGGAGTCAGCCCCAGCATTTT. Translating gives CASRSPGQGSQPQHF.

The chain couples TRBV5-1 to TRBJ2-1; 10 nucleotides line up with TRBD2. The length of the CDR3 is 15 residues. V trimming: 5 bases; J trimming: 9 bases; junction bases outside the gene matches: 11. Germline V gene data show CDR1 as SGHRS and CDR2 as YFSETQ. The CDR3 nucleotides are TGCGCCAGCAGGTGGACTAGCGGCCAGGAGGGTGAGCAGTTCTTC. Translating gives CASRWTSGQEGEQFF. The full variable domain, completed using reference TRBV5-1 and TRBJ2-1, is KAGVTQTPRYLIKTRGQQVTLSCSPISGHRSVSWYQQTPGQGLQFLFEYFSETQRNKGNFPGRFSGRQFSNSRSEMNVSTLELGDSALYLCASRWTSGQEGEQFFGPGTRLTVL.

The chain couples TRBV28 to TRBJ2-1; TRBD2 might be the D (5 bases). CDR1 and CDR2 (germline): MDHEN, SYDVKM. Trimming removed 4 bases at V and 3 bases at J, with 19 bases between. The CDR3 loop spans 17 amino acids. Written as DNA, the CDR3 is TGTGCCAGCAGTTACCTCCCCGCGAGGGCCCTCTACAATGAGCAGTTCTTC. Translating it yields CASSYLPARALYNEQFF. Variable domain in full (rest from reference TRBV28 and TRBJ2-1): DVKVTQSSRYLVKRTGEKVFLECVQDMDHENMFWYRQDPGLGLRLIYFSYDVKMKEKGDIPEGYSVSREKKERFSLILESASTNQTSMYLCASSYLPARALYNEQFFGPGTRLTVL.

The chain is built from TRBV7-9 and TRBJ2-1; 8 bases are a match to TRBD2. CDR1 and CDR2 (germline): SEHNR, FQNEAQ (reference sequence). CDR3 length: 16 residues. V shed 4 bases, J shed 2 bases, and the junction held 7 bases outside the gene matches. The CDR3 sequence: CASSSTSAIAYNEQFF. CDR3 bases: TGTGCCAGCAGCTCGACTAGCGCGATCGCCTACAATGAGCAGTTCTTC.

J is TRBJ1-2 and V is TRBV28, with D possibly TRBD1 on 6 matching bases. The CDR3 length is 14 residues. Germline values: CDR1 MDHEN, CDR2 SYDVKM. Trimming cost V 6 bases and J 2 bases, with 13 bases left between them. The CDR3 DNA reads as TGTGCCAGCAGCACCCCGGACAGAAACTATGGCTACACCTTC. Its protein is CASSTPDRNYGYTF.

V is TRBV5-6 and J is TRBJ2-2; weak D call: TRBD1 (6 bases). Germline V gene lookup returns CDR1 SGHDT and CDR2 YYEEEE. The V and J ends lost 4 bases and 5 bases respectively, with 12 bases between them. The CDR3 length is 14 residues. The CDR3, as DNA: TGTGCCAGCAGCGCACAACAGGGTACCGGGGAGCTGTTTTTT. Amino acid sequence: CASSAQQGTGELFF.

The V call is TRBV7-9, the J call TRBJ2-7; TRBD1 aligns across 10 bases. The V and J ends lost 3 bases and 5 bases, in that order; junction bases with no gene match: 4. The V gene's germline CDR1 is SEHNR and CDR2 FQNEAQ (reference sequence). CDR3 length equals 14 residues. The CDR3 DNA sequence: TGTGCCAGCAGCTTCGGGACAGGGGTCGACGAGCAGTACTTC. Protein product: CASSFGTGVDEQYF. The full variable domain, its missing parts supplied by reference TRBV7-9 and TRBJ2-7, is DTGVSQNPRHKITKRGQNVTFRCDPISEHNRLYWYRQTLGQGPEFLTYFQNEAQLEKSRLLSDRFSAERPKGSFSTLEIQRTEQGDSAMYLCASSFGTGVDEQYFGPGTRLTVT.

The chain recombines TRBV6-5 with TRBJ2-7; 7 bases are shared with TRBD2. This CDR3 comprises 14 residues. V lost 7 bases and J lost 0; bases outside the gene matches: 6. Germline assignment: CDR1 MNHEY and CDR2 SVGAGI. CDR3 amino acids: CASTRGVLSYEQYF. The CDR3 DNA reads as TGTGCCAGCACCCGGGGGGTCCTCTCCTACGAGCAGTACTTC.

This chain connects TRBV5-1 to TRBJ2-7; 9 nucleotides match TRBD2. V trimming: 0 bases; J trimming: 4 bases; junction bases outside the gene matches: 5. CDR1 SGHRS and CDR2 YFSETQ come from the germline V gene. The length of the CDR3 is 15 residues. The CDR3 DNA sequence: TGCGCCAGCAGCTTGGTTAGCGGGAGCCTTTACGAGCAGTACTTC. Its protein product is CASSLVSGSLYEQYF. The whole variable domain, filled in from reference TRBV5-1 and TRBJ2-7, reads KAGVTQTPRYLIKTRGQQVTLSCSPISGHRSVSWYQQTPGQGLQFLFEYFSETQRNKGNFPGRFSGRQFSNSRSEMNVSTLELGDSALYLCASSLVSGSLYEQYFGPGTRLTVT.

This chain connects TRBV7-8 to TRBJ2-1, with a tentative D call TRBD2 (5 bases). The V end lost 0 bases, the J end lost 12 bases, and 12 bases lay between the germline ends. This CDR3 has 13 amino acids. Germline CDR1 and CDR2: SGHVS and FQNEAQ. The CDR3 nucleotides read TGTGCCAGCAGCTTAGCGCAAGAACTAGTGCAGTTCTTC. It encodes CASSLAQELVQFF.

The rearrangement links TRBV7-8 to TRBJ1-1, with D possibly matching TRBD1 (5 bases). Germline assignment: CDR1 SGHVS and CDR2 FQNEAQ. The CDR3 runs to 15 residues. V lost 2 bases and J lost 2, with 12 bases in between. The CDR3 coding sequence is TGTGCCAGCAGCTTATATGGGACTGATAACACTGAAGCTTTCTTT. Its protein is CASSLYGTDNTEAFF.

The chain is built from TRBV5-3 and TRBJ2-4; 13 bases line up with TRBD2. TRBV5-3 is an ORF for which the function is uncertain. This CDR3 has 20 residues. The ends lost 1 base at V and 1 base at J; junction bases unmatched: 11. The CDR3 sequence: CARSLRFGLAGEGAKNIQYF. The CDR3 coding sequence is TGTGCCAGAAGCTTGCGATTCGGACTAGCGGGAGAAGGGGCCAAAAACATTCAGTACTTC.